The following is a T cell receptor beta chain sequence with its context. Its recognized antigen is unknown. No much larger clone exists at a distance of one base, and base qualities are not known. PBMCs were isolated by density centrifugation and stained for CD3, CD4 and CD8, after which CD4+ and CD8+ T cells were sorted on a FACSAria. Scalp biopsies and blood samples were provided by unaffected controls. Sequences GTSNPN (CDR1) and SVGIG (CDR2) are obtained from the germline V gene (reference sequence). The cysteine opens and the phenylalanine closes a CDR3 of 15 amino acids. The entry retains the CDR3 DNA only, 45 bases that are in frame from base 1. V is pared back by 3 bases and J by 4 bases, with 16 bases lying between the germline termini. The record originates from a study of CD8+ T cells in alopecia areata (dated by TCRdb to the late 2010s). About the study as a whole: The study used high-throughput TCRbeta sequencing to examine T cell clonal expansion in alopecia areata, in both the C3H/HeJ mouse model and human patients. Clonality in the scalp was compared among normal scalp (n=4), patchy alopecia areata scalp (n=8), and alopecia totalis/universalis scalp (n=8). The RNA source kit depended on sample type: the PAXgene miRNA kit for fixed scalp, the miRNeasy kit for PBMCs, and the RNeasy kit for mouse skin. TCRbeta CDR3 regions were amplified by immunoSEQ multiplex PCR with 35 Vbeta forward and 13 Jbeta reverse primers. Human TCRbeta sequencing covered scalp tissue and sorted CD4+ and CD8+ peripheral blood T cells from patchy and totalis/universalis alopecia areata patients and healthy controls.

The library came from the immunoSEQ multiplex PCR assay. For TCR sequencing, RNA was extracted from every sample and reverse transcribed into cDNA to serve as template. First-strand cDNA was synthesized using SuperScript III with a 2:1 mix of oligo-dT and random hexamers. Amplification bias was assessed with a synthetic immune receptor repertoire, and residual bias was removed computationally. On the authors' methods: After raw reads were preprocessed to remove errors, the CDR3 was defined following IMGT conventions as running from the conserved cysteine to phenylalanine. Clonality was calculated as 1 minus Shannon entropy normalized by log2 of the number of productive unique TCRs. CD4 or CD8 identity of scalp clones was inferred by cross-referencing scalp TCRbeta sequences with sorted blood CD4 and CD8 repertoires. Here the immuneACCESS table is served through TCRdb, limited to in-frame sequences with V and J called. Missing clones are a known gap in these copies; in checked studies unresolved V genes cover under half, and the rest lacks a known reason. D and trimming were read from the DNA, whereas the V and J calls and clone size are those reported in that table. The table for this sample lists around 120,000 clones; approximately 60% of them were counted only once. Approximately 2.8% of the sample rests with the top ten.

General findings and caveats noted by the study authors: Compared with normal scalp, lesional scalp, particularly in alopecia totalis/universalis, had higher clonality and more expanded CD8+ clones, which suggests antigenic drive. Unlike mouse skin, where gammadelta T cells dominate, normal human skin contains resident alphabeta T cells that get sequenced too, which complicates analysis of the scalp TCR repertoire. Shared TCR sequences between patients were less evident than in mice, which may be partly attributable to HLA diversity in the patient population.

The chain is encoded by TRBV30 joined to TRBJ2-4; a tentative D match to TRBD1 spans 5 bases. The clonotype comes from a human donor in good health. Sequencing used CD4+ T cells sorted from blood. The bases are TGTGCCTGGAGCAAAGGACACTTAGGGAAAAACATTCAGTACTTC. It translates to CAWSKGHLGKNIQYF.